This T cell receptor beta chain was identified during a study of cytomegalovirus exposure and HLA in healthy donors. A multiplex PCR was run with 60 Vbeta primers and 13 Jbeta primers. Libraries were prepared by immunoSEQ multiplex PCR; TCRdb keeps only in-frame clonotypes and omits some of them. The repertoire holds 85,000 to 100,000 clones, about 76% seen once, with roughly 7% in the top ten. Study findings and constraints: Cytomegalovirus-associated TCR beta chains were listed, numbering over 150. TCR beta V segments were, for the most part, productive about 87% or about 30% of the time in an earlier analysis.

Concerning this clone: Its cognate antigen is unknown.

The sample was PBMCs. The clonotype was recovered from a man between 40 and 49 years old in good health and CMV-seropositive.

The chain's CDR3 is CASSPSRNRGETQYF. The CDR3, as DNA: TGTGCCAGCAGCCCATCTCGAAATAGAGGAGAGACCCAGTACTTC. V gene TRBV14 combines with J gene TRBJ2-5; D remains unclear. This CDR3 has 15 residues. Trimming removed 4 bases from V and 4 bases from J, with 16 bases in between. Germline V gives CDR1 SGHDN, CDR2 FVKESK.